This T cell receptor beta chain is drawn from a study of blood T cell repertoires in COVID-19. Study in general: Spain, Italy and the United States supplied samples that represented acute and convalescent COVID-19. T cells, B-cell-depleted T cells, or PBMCs supplied cDNA or gDNA.

Germline CDR1 and CDR2: MNHEY and SVGEGT. The V and J ends lost 2 bases and 1 base respectively, with 14 bases between them. CDR3 size: 16 residues. Under the authors' procedure: Amplification from reference gene primers served as the basis for estimated nucleated cell counts. Assay used: immunoSEQ multiplex PCR; TCRdb lists only in-frame clones, some missing. Clone size and V and J calls were adopted from that table, with D and trimming inferred from the DNA. The table records over 150,000 clones, 70% to 90% of them present only once. Patients of the Seattle cohort, enrolled during active infection, were followed longitudinally.

This chain joins TRBV6-2 or TRBV6-3 and TRBJ2-5, with D perhaps TRBD2 (6 bases). Sequenced: peripheral blood. The clonotype was recovered from a man between 50 and 59 years old with COVID-19, enrolled during active disease. CDR3 bases: TGTGCCAGCAGTTACAAAGGCGGGACGGTCCAAGAGACCCAGTACTTC. Translated: CASSYKGGTVQETQYF.